This T cell receptor beta chain was sequenced in a study of T cells in narcolepsy. Findings of the study overall: HCRT-specific and TRIB2-specific autoreactive clonotypes appeared among same-patient CSF and blood CD4+ clonotypes. Autoreactive clonotypes reportedly recurred in blood of same and different patients, not controls.

To note about this clone: Its antigen is unknown.

V lost 5 bases, J lost 1 base, and 11 bases stayed unmatched. This CDR3 is built from 18 residues. Germline V gene data show CDR1 as SGHVS and CDR2 as FQNEAQ. Sequenced by immunoSEQ multiplex PCR; TCRdb stores in-frame clones only, minus some. The sample records approximately 32,000 clones, roughly 82% being singletons. V usage is TRBV7-8 and J usage is TRBJ2-2; 9 nucleotides agree with TRBD2. Specimen: CD45RA- memory CD4+ T cells from PBMCs. This clonotype was sampled from a human donor with narcolepsy. This CDR3 is CASSVRRAGGQNTGELFF. In nucleotides, the CDR3 is TGTGCCAGCAGCGTCCGTAGAGCGGGAGGCCAGAACACCGGGGAGCTGTTTTTT.